This T cell receptor (beta chain) was documented in a study of blood T cell repertoires in COVID-19. Study-wide background: Sources were T cells, B-cell-depleted T cells, or PBMCs; the material itself was cDNA or gDNA.

TCRdb's copy holds only in-frame clones and misses some; the assay was immunoSEQ multiplex PCR. This table holds 200,000 to 250,000 clones, roughly nine tenths found once. The CDR3 has 13 residues. CDR1 MNHNS and CDR2 SASEGT come from the germline V gene. V was shortened by 0 bases and J by 5 bases, with 7 bases between the two germline ends. Specimen: peripheral blood. The chain couples TRBV6-1 to TRBJ1-1; D is unresolved. The sequence came from a woman aged 45-59 years with acute or convalescent COVID-19. The CDR3 spells CASSEAEGTEAFF. DNA of the CDR3: TGTGCCAGCAGTGAAGCGGAGGGAACTGAAGCTTTCTTT.